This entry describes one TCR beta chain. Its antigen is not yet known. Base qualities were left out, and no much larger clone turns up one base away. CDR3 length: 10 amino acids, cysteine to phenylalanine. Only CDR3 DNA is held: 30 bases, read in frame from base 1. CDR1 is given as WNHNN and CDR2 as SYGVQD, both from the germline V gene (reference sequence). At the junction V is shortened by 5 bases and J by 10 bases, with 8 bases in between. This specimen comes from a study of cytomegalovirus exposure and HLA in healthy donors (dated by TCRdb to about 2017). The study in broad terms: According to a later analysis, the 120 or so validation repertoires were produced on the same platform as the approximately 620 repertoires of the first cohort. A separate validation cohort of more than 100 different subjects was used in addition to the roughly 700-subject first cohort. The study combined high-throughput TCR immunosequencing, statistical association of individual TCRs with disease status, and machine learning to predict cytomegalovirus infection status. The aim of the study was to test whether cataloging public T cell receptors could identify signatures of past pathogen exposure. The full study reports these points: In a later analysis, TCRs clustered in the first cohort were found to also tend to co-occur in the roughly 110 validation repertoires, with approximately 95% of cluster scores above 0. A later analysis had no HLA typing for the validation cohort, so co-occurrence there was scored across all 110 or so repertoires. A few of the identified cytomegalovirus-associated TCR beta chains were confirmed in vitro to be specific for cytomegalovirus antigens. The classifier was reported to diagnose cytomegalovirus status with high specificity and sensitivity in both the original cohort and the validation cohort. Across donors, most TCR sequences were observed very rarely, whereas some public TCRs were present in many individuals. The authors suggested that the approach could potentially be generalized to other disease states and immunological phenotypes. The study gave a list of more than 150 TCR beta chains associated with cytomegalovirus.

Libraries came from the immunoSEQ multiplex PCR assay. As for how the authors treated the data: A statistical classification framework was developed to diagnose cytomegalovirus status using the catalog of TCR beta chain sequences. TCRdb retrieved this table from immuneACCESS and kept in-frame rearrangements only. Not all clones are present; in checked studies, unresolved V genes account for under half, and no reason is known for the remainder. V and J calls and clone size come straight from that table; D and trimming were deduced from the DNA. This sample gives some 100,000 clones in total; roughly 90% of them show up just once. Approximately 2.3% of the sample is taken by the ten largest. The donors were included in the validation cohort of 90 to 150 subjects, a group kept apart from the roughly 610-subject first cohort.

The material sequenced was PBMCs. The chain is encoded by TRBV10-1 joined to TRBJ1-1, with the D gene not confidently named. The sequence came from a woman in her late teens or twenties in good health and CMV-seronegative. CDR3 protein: CASSSEGAFF. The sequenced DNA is TGCGCCAGCAGTAGTGAGGGAGCTTTCTTT.